This TCR beta chain emerged from a study of T cell responses to AZD1222 COVID-19 vaccine. The study, taken as a whole, reports: Along spike, vaccine-associated CD4 TCRs were found throughout, with dominance at 160-218 and 743-854. Recipients of two AZD1222 doses showed rising Spike-specific TCR breadth and depth. Donors, mostly white British, included more females; clonal diversity was possibly underestimated.

Looked up from germline, CDR1 is SNHLY and CDR2 is FYNNEI. The V gene lost 1 base and the J gene lost 5 bases, with 12 bases spanning the gap. The CDR3 covers 15 residues. As regards this clone: The antigen is unknown.

Produced via immunoSEQ multiplex PCR; TCRdb's table is partial and in-frame only. The data contain about 94,000 clones, about 88% of them singletons. This receptor was obtained from an adult in good health. This specimen was peripheral blood, taken on day 0 of AZD1222 vaccination. The V call is TRBV2, the J call TRBJ1-3, with TRBD1 as a possible D gene (6 bases). CDR3 sequence reads: CASSEGGGQRNTIYF. CDR3 coding DNA: TGTGCCAGCAGTGAAGGAGGGGGGCAGAGAAACACCATATATTTT.